The 16 T cell receptor beta chains presented below share a single source sample, sequenced in a study of T cells in Graves' hyperthyroidism and ophthalmopathy. Authors of the study amplified TCR beta CDR3 regions from RNA transcripts. TCR CDR3 regions were first amplified by RT-PCR with HTBI primers. Each CDR3 protein gets one entry after TCRdb re-called the multiplex PCR reads with MiXCR. Of approximately 330,000 distinct CDR3 sequences in the sample, roughly an eighth were seen once. Input material: blood. These receptors originate from a woman aged 40 to 50 with Graves' ophthalmopathy.

The chain links TRBV6-5 to TRBJ1-3, with D tentatively TRBD1 (5 bases). V lost 5 bases, J lost 3 bases, and 14 bases lay in between. Germline V gene lookup returns CDR1 MNHEY and CDR2 SVGAGI. The CDR3 is 15 residues long. The CDR3 spells CASSVSGKSGNTIYF. The CDR3 bases are TGTGCCAGCAGTGTTTCAGGGAAAAGTGGAAACACCATATATTTT.

The chain carries TRBV19 and TRBJ2-5; TRBD2 might be the D (6 bases). Trimming shortened V by 3 bases and J by 2 bases, and 7 bases separated the two germline ends. The CDR3 extends over 13 amino acids. Germline V lookup: CDR1 LNHDA, CDR2 SQIVND (reference sequence). Here the CDR3 DNA reads TGTGCCAGTAGTATGGGGAGGCAAGAGACCCAGTACTTC. Amino acid sequence: CASSMGRQETQYF.

The genes are TRBV30 and TRBJ2-7; 9 bases agree with TRBD1. Looked up from germline, CDR1 is GTSNPN and CDR2 is SVGIG (reference sequence). V dropped 4 bases and J dropped 1; count of bases not matched to a gene: 8. This CDR3 contains 15 residues. The CDR3 region is CAWKEDRGPSYEQYF. CDR3 bases: TGTGCCTGGAAGGAGGACAGGGGACCTTCCTACGAGCAGTACTTC.

In its sample, this clonotype was seen many times. The chain combines TRBV11-2 with TRBJ2-7, with 8 bases that match TRBD2. Germline V lookup: CDR1 SGHAT, CDR2 FQNNGV. V trimming: 0 bases; J trimming: 2 bases; junction bases outside the gene matches: 9. This CDR3 is 17 amino acids long. The CDR3 DNA reads TGTGCCAGCAGCTTAGATCTTGGACTAGCATTTCCCTACGAGCAGTACTTC. Its protein is CASSLDLGLAFPYEQYF.

The table lists this clonotype with many counts. The gene calls are TRBV5-1 and TRBJ2-3; D gene ambiguous. Trimming removed 4 bases at V and 3 bases at J, with 6 bases between. The CDR3 is 12 residues long. CDR1 is SGHRS and CDR2 is YFSETQ in the germline V gene. The CDR3 sequence is CASSATTDTQYF. CDR3 bases: TGCGCCAGCAGCGCTACTACAGATACGCAGTATTTT. Looking up the rest from reference TRBV5-1 and TRBJ2-3 gives the full variable domain: KAGVTQTPRYLIKTRGQQVTLSCSPISGHRSVSWYQQTPGQGLQFLFEYFSETQRNKGNFPGRFSGRQFSNSRSEMNVSTLELGDSALYLCASSATTDTQYFGPGTRLTVL.

This clonotype has at least ten counts. The chain joins TRBV6-1 to TRBJ2-1; possibly TRBD2 for D (5 bases). This CDR3 contains 16 residues. V gave up 5 bases and J gave up 8 bases, with 22 bases separating them. CDR1 is MNHNS and CDR2 is SASEGT in the germline V gene. CDR3 residues: CASSKERIPPRDEQFF. CDR3 sequence (DNA): TGTGCCAGCAGTAAGGAGAGGATTCCCCCGAGGGATGAGCAGTTCTTC.

At least ten counts were recorded for this clonotype. V gene TRBV10-3 combines with J gene TRBJ2-7, with D hard to call. The germline CDR1 and CDR2 sequences are ENHRY and SYGVKD. V was shortened by 8 bases and J by 3 bases, with 14 bases between the two germline ends. The length of the CDR3 is 13 residues. CDR3 sequence: CAIGPQVFYEQYF. The DNA for the CDR3 is TGTGCCATCGGACCGCAGGTGTTCTACGAGCAGTACTTC.

This clonotype was seen once. Possible read error: a much larger clone is one base away. The gene calls are TRBV6-2 or TRBV6-3 and TRBJ2-2; tentatively, D is TRBD2 (6 bases). Germline values: CDR1 MNHEY, CDR2 SVGEGT. The CDR3 is 16 residues long. Here the CDR3 reads CASSYSMGSNTGGLFF. In nucleotides, the CDR3 is TGTGCCAGCAGTTACTCTATGGGCAGCAACACCGGGGGGCTGTTTTTT.

V usage is TRBV7-9 and J usage is TRBJ2-6; tentative D call: TRBD2 (5 bases). This CDR3 is 19 amino acids long. Germline CDR1 is SEHNR and CDR2 is FQNEAQ (reference sequence). V lost 2 bases and J lost 0, with 17 bases in between. CDR3 in DNA: TGTGCCAGCAGCTTACTACGGGGAGTCTTGAGCTCTGGGGCCAACGTCCTGACTTTC. Encoded protein: CASSLLRGVLSSGANVLTF.

This clonotype occurred many times. The chain uses TRBV28 and TRBJ1-1; unclear D gene. The CDR3 has 13 residues. Germline V lookup: CDR1 MDHEN, CDR2 SYDVKM. V gave up 7 bases and J gave up 7 bases, with 16 bases separating them. The CDR3 DNA follows: TGTGCCAGCACCTCAGGAGGAGACCATGAAGCTTTCTTT. The encoded protein is CASTSGGDHEAFF.

The rearrangement joins TRBV19 to TRBJ2-1; TRBD2 matches 8 bases. Germline V CDR1 and CDR2: LNHDA, SQIVND (reference sequence). CDR3 length: 12 residues. This chain's CDR3 is CAASGSYNEQFF. In DNA, the CDR3 is TGTGCAGCTAGCGGGTCCTACAATGAGCAGTTCTTC.

V gene TRBV7-6 combines with J gene TRBJ2-2; 12 bases agree with TRBD2. Germline V gene lookup returns CDR1 SGHVS and CDR2 FNYEAQ. This CDR3 contains 17 residues. The junction had 4 bases not matched to a gene; V was cut back by 1 base and J by 4 bases. The CDR3 coding sequence is TGTGCCAGCAGCTTAGTCCTAGCGGGAGGGGTCACCGGGGAGCTGTTTTTT. Amino acid sequence: CASSLVLAGGVTGELFF.

Many counts were recorded for this clonotype. The chain combines TRBV5-1 with TRBJ2-1; D not resolved. The CDR3 has 16 residues. Germline V gene sequence: CDR1 SGHRS, CDR2 YFSETQ. Trimming stripped 4 bases from V and 2 bases from J, with 16 bases between. CDR3 DNA sequence: TGCGCCAGCAGCCAATCCCGCAGCGTTACCTACAATGAGCAGTTCTTC. As protein: CASSQSRSVTYNEQFF.

J is TRBJ1-3 and V is TRBV18; 7 bases match TRBD1. Looked up from germline, CDR1 is KGHSH and CDR2 is LQKENI. V shed 2 bases, J shed 3 bases, and the junction held 7 bases outside the gene matches. The CDR3 loop spans 16 amino acids. CDR3 loop: CASSPTTGTGGNTIYF. In DNA, the CDR3 is TGTGCCAGCTCACCAACGACAGGGACTGGTGGAAACACCATATATTTT.

In this sample, this clonotype turned up many times. The V and J genes are TRBV6-1 and TRBJ2-1; the match to TRBD2 covers 9 bases. The CDR3 consists of 15 residues. V lost 1 base to trimming and J lost 4 bases; unmatched junction nucleotides: 2. In germline, CDR1 is MNHNS, CDR2 SASEGT. For the CDR3, the DNA is TGTGCCAGCAGTGAAGTGCGGGGGGGGTACAATGAGCAGTTCTTC. Amino acid sequence: CASSEVRGGYNEQFF.

This clonotype appeared many times. The chain joins TRBV20-1 to TRBJ2-3; no clear D gene. Trimming removed 4 bases at V and 4 bases at J, with 9 bases between. Germline lookup yields CDR1 DFQATT and CDR2 SNEGSKA (reference sequence). There are 12 residues in the CDR3. CDR3 DNA: TGCAGTGCTATTGGGGATGCAGATACGCAGTATTTT. Its protein is CSAIGDADTQYF.